The sequence of this T cell receptor beta chain was determined in a study of cytomegalovirus exposure and HLA in healthy donors. The PCR ran on 60 Vbeta and 13 Jbeta primers. Generated by immunoSEQ multiplex PCR, the TCRdb table keeps only in-frame clones and is missing some. Among over 40,000 clones listed, about 77% were seen once. The V gene end was trimmed by 4 bases and the J gene end by 0 bases; junction bases not matched to a gene: 3. Looked up from germline, CDR1 is WNHNN and CDR2 is SYGVQD (reference sequence). CDR3 size: 17 residues. The sequencing input was PBMCs. The source is a woman aged 40 to 50 in good health and CMV-seropositive. The rearrangement uses TRBV10-1 and TRBJ2-2, with TRBD2 matching over 12 bases. The CDR3 coding sequence is TGCGCCAGCAGTGCATCTAGCGGGGGGGCGAACACCGGGGAGCTGTTTTTT. Protein product: CASSASSGGANTGELFF.